Below, one T cell receptor (beta chain) is given with its context. The antigen remains unidentified. The germline CDR1 and CDR2 sequences are LGHNA and YNFKEQ. V lost 0 bases and J 3 bases, leaving 13 bases between the germline ends. The CDR3 consists of 16 residues. The data stem from a study of cytomegalovirus exposure and HLA in healthy donors. Broader study findings: Through in vitro validation, a few CMV-associated chains were shown to be specific for CMV antigens. Most subjects had HLA-A and HLA-B alleles reportedly predicted accurately by TCR beta sequences.

Use of 60 Vbeta and 13 Jbeta primers characterized the PCR. Authors' data handling: Among the unique TCR beta chains that a later analysis counted, about 84 million in all, about 12 million were shared. The assay was immunoSEQ multiplex PCR, and TCRdb's table has in-frame clones only and misses some. The V and J calls and clone size are taken from that table; D and trimming were inferred from the DNA. The sample includes over 150,000 clones, roughly 80% of them seen just once. The chain employs TRBV4-2 and TRBJ2-3; D is possibly TRBD1 (7 bases). The sequencing sample was made of PBMCs. This clonotype was sampled from a man aged 25-40 years in good health and CMV-seropositive. The CDR3 reads CASSQEGAGGTDTQYF. The CDR3 DNA reads TGTGCCAGCAGCCAAGAAGGGGCAGGGGGGACAGATACGCAGTATTTT.